The following is a T cell receptor (beta chain) sequence with its context. The antigen is not known. This sample is drawn from a study of cytomegalovirus exposure and HLA in healthy donors. Study-wide results and caveats: When the data were analyzed later, several of the most significant clusters appeared to be linked to common viral pathogens.

CDR1 SGHAT and CDR2 FQNNGV come from the germline V gene. The CDR3 totals 17 residues. J lost 3 bases, V lost 0 bases, and 4 bases had no gene match. 60 Vbeta and 13 Jbeta primers were used in PCR. Some clones are missing from TCRdb's copy, which holds only in-frame ones; the method was immunoSEQ multiplex PCR. The sample lists more than 150,000 clones, about four fifths occurring once. This receptor was obtained from a girl between 10 and 17 years old in good health and CMV-seropositive. The V and J genes are TRBV11-2 and TRBJ2-7, with 14 bases fitting TRBD2. The sequenced sample consisted of PBMCs. CDR3 nucleotide sequence: TGTGCCAGCAGCTTAGAAGGACTAGCGGGGGGTATCTACGAGCAGTACTTC. Its protein is CASSLEGLAGGIYEQYF.